A single TCR beta chain is shown here with its context. What it recognizes is unknown. The record originates from a study of shared clonotypes between healthy human individuals. General study results and limits: Clonotype sharing among donors likely depends on sequencing depth.

Germline V gene lookup returns CDR1 MDHEN and CDR2 SYDVKM. The CDR3 runs to 13 residues. V lost 6 bases and J lost 3, with 11 bases in between. Several immunoSEQ 96-well plates shared each subset's DNA, each plate a replicate. TCRdb's copy holds only in-frame clones and misses some; the assay was immunoSEQ multiplex PCR. The sample shows about 480,000 clones, about three quarters of them seen only once. Sequencing was performed on PBMCs. This receptor was taken from a woman aged 40 to 50 in good health. Some clones in this sample may be carry-over from other donors' samples. The gene calls are TRBV28 and TRBJ1-2; tentative D call: TRBD1 (5 bases). The chain's CDR3 is CASRVGGDYGYTF. The DNA of the CDR3 is TGTGCCAGCAGGGTGGGAGGGGACTATGGCTACACCTTC.